These T cell receptor beta chains were read from a single sample in a study of cytomegalovirus exposure and HLA in healthy donors. Measured with immunoSEQ multiplex PCR; TCRdb has only the in-frame clones, and not every one. The sample consists of fewer than 200,000 clones, 79% of them appearing once. The specimen sequenced was PBMCs. All receptors derive from a woman aged 40 to 50 in good health and CMV-seronegative. CDR3s include the opening cysteine and the closing phenylalanine or tryptophan. For some rows the clone size is stated as once, few or many, or as a class when expanded; others skip it.

TRBV19	NA	TRBJ1-3	CASSPPVGQIFSGNTIYF
TRBV15	NA	TRBJ2-5	CATSRAGGQETQYF
TRBV6-5	few	TRBJ1-3	CASSYRNTIYF
TRBV25-1	NA	TRBJ2-1	CASSEYQVSYNEQFF
TRBV5-1	NA	TRBJ2-1	CASTGADNEQFF
TRBV5-5	NA	TRBJ1-1	CASSPRQGKNTEAFF
TRBV7-2	NA	TRBJ1-3	CASGAALRNTIYF
TRBV28	NA	TRBJ2-3	CASSLIISGGTDTQYF
TRBV28	few	TRBJ2-7	CASSPTPGQPLSYEQYF
TRBV30	NA	TRBJ2-1	CALRDYNEQFF
TRBV2	NA	TRBJ2-3	CASSGGQGRTDTQYF
TRBV11-2	NA	TRBJ2-7	CASSLGGGGVYEQYF
TRBV28	NA	TRBJ2-7	CASNLAGPYEQYF
TRBV2	NA	TRBJ1-2	CASSRSGSYYGYTF
TRBV28	NA	TRBJ2-2	CASKTRGTGELFF
TRBV19	NA	TRBJ2-5	CASSIQGAVQETQYF
TRBV28	NA	TRBJ1-3	CASRTGGPGNTIYF
TRBV7-2	NA	TRBJ1-1	CASSQGTGKNTEAFF
TRBV30	NA	TRBJ2-7	CAWRLTGATYEQYF
TRBV6-1	NA	TRBJ1-1	CASIQGTGKKAFF
TRBV4-1	few	TRBJ1-4	CASSPMREKLFF
TRBV13	NA	TRBJ2-5	CASSLGLAGFQETQYF
TRBV25-1	NA	TRBJ1-2	CASSSPAISIYGYTF
TRBV7-6	few	TRBJ1-4	CASTGTAASNEKLFF
TRBV29-1	few	TRBJ2-7	CSAVLAYEQYF
TRBV5-1	NA	TRBJ2-5	CASSPDRGGETQYF
TRBV19	NA	TRBJ2-2	CASSPGGTGELFF
TRBV6-6	NA	TRBJ1-1	CASSYSREVSTEAFF
TRBV11-2	NA	TRBJ2-1	CASSLDGGGADEQFF
TRBV6-1	NA	TRBJ2-1	CASKLRDRVNEQFF
TRBV19	few	TRBJ1-1	CASSTTRNTEAFF
TRBV19	NA	TRBJ1-4	CASSSRTAANEKLFF
TRBV30	NA	TRBJ1-5	CAWSRGQDEQPQHF
TRBV6-6	few	TRBJ1-1	CASSFPGSEAFF
TRBV7-9	NA	TRBJ1-2	CASSPDRIYGYTF
TRBV25-1	NA	TRBJ2-3	CASSDLAGDQYF
TRBV23-1	once	TRBJ2-5	CASSQQPSSRDSQETQYF
TRBV5-1	NA	TRBJ1-4	CASSLMGGTNEKLFF
TRBV5-6	NA	TRBJ1-5	CASSLGGQGPLRPQHF
TRBV7-9	once	TRBJ2-7	CASSLQGVTGSHEQYF
TRBV19	NA	TRBJ2-6	CASSIEIANSGANVLTF
TRBV2	NA	TRBJ1-1	CASSEWGLLTEAFF
TRBV10-3	few	TRBJ2-1	CAMGQGENEQFF